What follows are 29 T cell receptor beta chains derived from one specimen sequenced in a study of shared clonotypes between healthy human individuals. Assay: immunoSEQ multiplex PCR; the TCRdb copy retains only in-frame clones and omits some. The table records hundreds of thousands of clones, about 74% of them present only once. The sequenced sample was memory CD4+ T cells sorted from blood. Regarding subset: CD45RA-negative fraction. These receptors originate from a woman aged 30 to 39 in good health.

This clone was found many times. The rearrangement uses TRBV6-5 and TRBJ1-1; 10 bases map to TRBD1. The length of the CDR3 is 15 residues. Germline loops: CDR1 MNHEY, CDR2 SVGAGI. Losses at the gene ends were 6 bases for V and 3 bases for J; bases not matched to a gene: 7. The CDR3 coding sequence is TGTGCCAGCAGCTCCTGGGGACAGGGGTACACTGAAGCTTTCTTT. This sequence encodes CASSSWGQGYTEAFF.

This clone has a handful of counts. V gene TRBV12-5 combines with J gene TRBJ2-1; D may be TRBD1 (6 bases). This CDR3 is 11 amino acids long. CDR1 and CDR2 (germline): LGHNT, FRNRAP. The V and J ends lost 6 bases and 9 bases respectively, with 9 bases between them. The CDR3 DNA is TGTGCTAGTGGACAGGGTAGTGAGCAGTTCTTC. This encodes CASGQGSEQFF.

With respect to this clone: This likely reflects a read error, since a far larger clone is one base away. The V gene is TRBV5-4, the J gene TRBJ2-2; D ambiguous. This CDR3 has 14 residues. Germline V gene data show CDR1 as SGHNT and CDR2 as YYREEE (reference sequence). The V end was cut by 6 bases, the J end by 6 bases, with 15 bases between. DNA for the CDR3: TGTGCCAGCAACGGGCCCTTATTTCCCGGGGAGCTGTTTTTT. This sequence encodes CASNGPLFPGELFF.

The J gene is TRBJ2-7, the V gene TRBV4-1, with 9 bases lining up with TRBD1. The germline V gene has CDR1 MGHRA and CDR2 YSYEKL. The length of the CDR3 is 16 residues. V dropped 0 bases and J dropped 4; count of bases not matched to a gene: 7. In nucleotides, the CDR3 is TGCGCCAGCAGCCAAGATCTCGGACAGGGGAAATACGAGCAGTACTTC. Its translation is CASSQDLGQGKYEQYF.

A note on this clone: Other DNA sequences from this sample encode an identical CDR3 as well. This rearrangement joins TRBV11-2 to TRBJ2-3, with unresolved D. Trimming removed 1 base from V and 4 bases from J, with 0 bases in between. The length of the CDR3 is 11 residues. The germline V gene encodes CDR1 SGHAT and CDR2 FQNNGV. CDR3 sequence (DNA): TGTGCCAGCAGCTTAGCAGATACGCAGTATTTT. Its protein is CASSLADTQYF. Supplemented by reference TRBV11-2 and TRBJ2-3, the full variable domain reads EAGVAQSPRYKIIEKRQSVAFWCNPISGHATLYWYQQILGQGPKLLIQFQNNGVVDDSQLPKDRFSAERLKGVDSTLKIQPAKLEDSAVYLCASSLADTQYFGPGTRLTVL.

This clone has just a few counts. The genes are TRBV5-6 and TRBJ2-2; D remains unclear. Deletions cut 0 bases from V and 4 bases from J, with 13 bases between. CDR1 SGHDT and CDR2 YYEEEE come from the germline V gene. The CDR3 runs to 16 residues. The CDR3 sequence is CASSLALTGSTGELFF. In DNA, the CDR3 is TGTGCCAGCAGCTTGGCCCTGACGGGTAGCACCGGGGAGCTGTTTTTT.

The chain is built from TRBV6-5 and TRBJ1-1, with 8 bases aligning to TRBD1. This CDR3 comprises 14 residues. V trimming: 6 bases; J trimming: 6 bases; junction bases outside the gene matches: 9. CDR1 MNHEY and CDR2 SVGAGI come from the germline V gene. The CDR3 bases are TGTGCCAGCAGCCACCCGGACAGGGACGCTGAAGCTTTCTTT. As protein: CASSHPDRDAEAFF.

The rearrangement links TRBV18 to TRBJ2-1; 13 positions agree with TRBD2. The germline V gene has CDR1 KGHSH and CDR2 LQKENI. This CDR3 comprises 15 residues. J lost 7 bases, V lost 3 bases, and 3 bases had no gene match. The CDR3 spells CASSPTSGRWNEQFF. DNA of the CDR3: TGTGCCAGCTCACCGACTAGCGGGAGGTGGAATGAGCAGTTCTTC.

The chain joins TRBV28 to TRBJ1-1; D is ambiguous. Trimming left V 5 bases short and J 0 bases short, with 7 bases between. Germline assignment: CDR1 MDHEN and CDR2 SYDVKM. CDR3 length equals 13 residues. CDR3: CASSQYVNTEAFF. CDR3 coding DNA: TGTGCCAGCAGTCAGTACGTGAACACTGAAGCTTTCTTT.

V and J are TRBV5-4 and TRBJ2-1; D is ambiguous. Between the trimmed V and J ends, which lost 4 bases and 0 bases, there was a span of 11 bases. CDR3 length equals 15 residues. The germline gives CDR1 SGHNT, CDR2 YYREEE (reference sequence). CDR3 coding DNA: TGTGCCAGCAGCCCGAGTTCTAGCTCCTACAATGAGCAGTTCTTC. It translates to CASSPSSSSYNEQFF.

The rearrangement uses TRBV19 and TRBJ2-7; 7 bases map to TRBD1. V lost 5 bases and J lost 6; bases outside the gene matches: 7. Germline assignment: CDR1 LNHDA and CDR2 SQIVND (reference sequence). The CDR3 is 13 amino acids. The CDR3 DNA is TGTGCCAGTAGTCGACAGGGACAAGGCGAGCAGTACTTC. It codes for CASSRQGQGEQYF.

The chain combines TRBV7-9 with TRBJ1-3, with D maybe TRBD1 (6 bases). The CDR3 is 17 residues long. V was shortened by 3 bases and J by 0 bases, with 15 bases between the two germline ends. From germline, CDR1 is SEHNR and CDR2 FQNEAQ (reference sequence). CDR3 in DNA: TGTGCCAGCAGCTTTTCGGTGCGGGACAACTCTGGAAACACCATATATTTT. Amino acid sequence: CASSFSVRDNSGNTIYF.

This rearrangement joins TRBV7-2 to TRBJ1-2; 12 bases map to TRBD1. V shed 5 bases and J 8 bases; nucleotides not matched to a gene: 12. Germline CDR1 reads SGHTA; CDR2 reads FQGNSA. The CDR3 loop spans 16 amino acids. The CDR3 spells CASSAATGTGGLGYTF. DNA for the CDR3: TGTGCCAGCAGCGCCGCTACCGGGACAGGGGGCCTCGGCTACACCTTC.

For this clone: Other DNA sequences in this sample translate to the same CDR3. The J gene is TRBJ1-2, the V gene TRBV6-1; a weak D match, TRBD1 (6 bases). Germline CDR1 MNHNS, CDR2 SASEGT. V shed 0 bases and J shed 2 bases, with 10 bases lying between them. The CDR3 has 15 residues. CDR3: CASSEAPQGNYGYTF. CDR3 coding DNA: TGTGCCAGCAGTGAAGCGCCTCAGGGGAACTATGGCTACACCTTC.

This rearrangement joins TRBV15 to TRBJ2-5; TRBD1 matches 9 bases. The CDR3 runs to 14 residues. Per the germline V gene, CDR1 is LNHNV and CDR2 is YYDKDF (reference sequence). V trimming: 7 bases; J trimming: 4 bases; junction bases outside the gene matches: 7. This CDR3 reads CATIHRGRGETQYF. The DNA of the CDR3 is TGTGCCACCATCCACAGGGGGCGAGGAGAGACCCAGTACTTC. Full variable domain (missing parts from reference TRBV15 and TRBJ2-5): DAMVIQNPRYQVTQFGKPVTLSCSQTLNHNVMYWYQQKSSQAPKLLFHYYDKDFNNEADTPDNFQSRRPNTSFCFLDIRSPGLGDTAMYLCATIHRGRGETQYFGPGTRLLVL.

The gene calls are TRBV5-1 and TRBJ2-2; possible D gene TRBD1, 7 bases. V was cut by 1 base and J by 2 bases, with 9 bases left in between. CDR3 length equals 15 residues. The germline gives CDR1 SGHRS, CDR2 YFSETQ. The CDR3 DNA follows: TGCGCCAGCAGCTTGCAGGGGGGAAACACCGGGGAGCTGTTTTTT. This sequence encodes CASSLQGGNTGELFF.

The rearrangement joins TRBV5-5 to TRBJ2-2; D is possibly TRBD1 (6 bases). The CDR3 totals 15 residues. V dropped 2 bases and J dropped 2 bases, with 10 bases sitting between them. Germline loops: CDR1 SGHKS, CDR2 YYEKEE (reference sequence). CDR3 nucleotide sequence: TGTGCCAGCAGCTTACGGACAGAAAACACCGGGGAGCTGTTTTTT. This gives the protein CASSLRTENTGELFF.

A remark on this clone: A junction boundary mismatches the germline segment, possibly from a read error. V is TRBV25-1 and J is TRBJ1-4, with 9 positions matching TRBD1. This CDR3 has 14 residues. The germline V gene encodes CDR1 MGHDK and CDR2 SYGVNS. In DNA form, the CDR3 reads TGTGCCAGCCGTGAGACAGGGGGTAAGGAAAAACTGTTTTTT. This sequence encodes CASRETGGKEKLFF.

This clone was seen more than once but under ten times. The chain joins TRBV6-1 to TRBJ1-1; D not certain. Trimming left V 5 bases short and J 11 bases short, with 12 bases between. Germline CDR1 reads MNHNS; CDR2 reads SASEGT. The CDR3 contains 11 residues. CDR3 residues: CASSFGVGAFF. The CDR3 nucleotides are TGTGCCAGCAGTTTTGGGGTTGGCGCTTTCTTT.

The gene calls are TRBV2 and TRBJ1-1; no definite D call. Germline assignment: CDR1 SNHLY and CDR2 FYNNEI. The CDR3 loop spans 12 amino acids. V was shortened by 6 bases and J by 1 base, with 6 bases between the two germline ends. The CDR3 loop is CASRPQNTEAFF. CDR3 coding DNA: TGTGCCAGCAGGCCTCAGAACACTGAAGCTTTCTTT.

The chain has TRBV11-2 and TRBJ2-7; TRBD1 aligns across 9 bases. The CDR3 is made up of 15 amino acids. Germline-derived CDR1 and CDR2 are SGHAT and FQNNGV. Trimming removed 5 bases from V and 2 bases from J; junction bases left unmatched: 7. The chain's CDR3 is CASSPTRTGAYEQYF. The CDR3 nucleotides are TGTGCCAGCAGCCCTACCCGGACAGGGGCCTACGAGCAGTACTTC.

V usage is TRBV6-1 and J usage is TRBJ2-4, with D unclear. The CDR3 extends over 11 amino acids. The V end lost 4 bases, the J end lost 6 bases, and 4 bases lay between the germline ends. CDR1 is MNHNS and CDR2 is SASEGT in the germline V gene. CDR3 nucleotide sequence: TGTGCCAGCAGTGTTGGAAACATTCAGTACTTC. Translation: CASSVGNIQYF.

This sequence joins TRBV7-6 and TRBJ2-5; 7 positions agree with TRBD1. V lost 5 bases and J lost 5; bases outside the gene matches: 5. Per germline, CDR1 SGHVS and CDR2 FNYEAQ. There are 13 residues in the CDR3. This CDR3 is CASSRQGWETQYF. The CDR3 nucleotides read TGTGCCAGCAGCCGACAGGGTTGGGAGACCCAGTACTTC.

This clone was observed at least ten times. The genes are TRBV19 and TRBJ1-1; D is uncertain. V shed 3 bases and J shed 4 bases, with 12 bases lying between them. CDR3 length: 14 amino acids. The germline V gene has CDR1 LNHDA and CDR2 SQIVND (reference sequence). The CDR3 DNA reads as TGTGCCAGTAGTATCCGGGCGGAGGGCACTGAAGCTTTCTTT. Protein sequence: CASSIRAEGTEAFF.

V gene TRBV9 combines with J gene TRBJ2-3; D unresolved. Deletions cut 1 base from V and 2 bases from J, with 2 bases between. Looked up from germline, CDR1 is SGDLS and CDR2 is YYNGEE. The CDR3 is 12 residues long. The CDR3 region is CASSVITDTQYF. In DNA, the CDR3 is TGTGCCAGCAGCGTAATCACAGATACGCAGTATTTT.

In its sample, this clone was seen once. V and J are TRBV10-3 and TRBJ2-3; D unresolved. The germline gives CDR1 ENHRY, CDR2 SYGVKD. Between the trimmed V and J ends, which lost 0 bases and 1 base, there was a span of 5 bases. The CDR3 is made up of 14 amino acids. The CDR3 nucleotides read TGTGCCATCAGTGAGTCGGCCGGCACAGATACGCAGTATTTT. Translating it yields CAISESAGTDTQYF.

This clone came up a few times. V and J are TRBV6-5 and TRBJ2-7; D remains ambiguous. V was shortened by 6 bases and J by 4 bases, with 10 bases between the two germline ends. CDR3 size: 12 residues. From germline, CDR1 is MNHEY and CDR2 SVGAGI. CDR3 residues: CASSRNPYEQYF. The CDR3 DNA follows: TGTGCCAGCAGCAGAAATCCTTACGAGCAGTACTTC.

The chain uses TRBV15 and TRBJ2-1; no reliable D call. Germline V gives CDR1 LNHNV, CDR2 YYDKDF (reference sequence). This CDR3 region has 14 residues. The V end lost 7 bases, the J end lost 5 bases, and 15 bases lay between the germline ends. The CDR3 reads CATTPGPRDNEQFF. The CDR3 nucleotides are TGTGCCACCACCCCCGGGCCAAGGGACAATGAGCAGTTCTTC.

The V and J genes are TRBV15 and TRBJ2-7, with 9 bases identical to TRBD2. Germline CDR1 LNHNV, CDR2 YYDKDF (reference sequence). This CDR3 is built from 14 residues. Trimming cost V 8 bases and J 5 bases; bases outside gene matches: 10. The CDR3 here is CATRAGGVFDEQYF. CDR3 sequence (DNA): TGTGCCACCCGAGCGGGAGGTGTATTCGACGAGCAGTACTTC. Variable domain in full (rest from reference TRBV15 and TRBJ2-7): DAMVIQNPRYQVTQFGKPVTLSCSQTLNHNVMYWYQQKSSQAPKLLFHYYDKDFNNEADTPDNFQSRRPNTSFCFLDIRSPGLGDTAMYLCATRAGGVFDEQYFGPGTRLTVT.